This T cell receptor beta chain stems from a study of T cell changes during pregnancy in multiple sclerosis (dated 2019 in TCRdb). Broadly, across the study: The study examined how the T cell repertoire changed over the course of pregnancy in women with multiple sclerosis.

Note on this clone: Its antigen is still unknown. One base away there is no much larger clone; base qualities are not given.

The library was produced with the immunoSEQ multiplex PCR assay. The table was pulled from immuneACCESS by TCRdb, which kept in-frame rearrangements only. Such tables lose some clones; where checked, under half of the loss comes from unresolved V genes, and the rest has no known cause. In this sample the table shows under 130,000 clones, around 91% of which occur a single time. The leading ten clones occupy 0.9% to 0.95% of the sample. For CDR1 and CDR2, the germline V gene (reference sequence) lists GTSNPN and SVGIG. The CDR3, from cysteine to phenylalanine, totals 13 residues. Here the CDR3 DNA is all that survives: 39 bases in frame from base 1. V is pared back by 2 bases and J by 1 base, with 8 bases lying between the germline termini.

The sequencing here drew on peripheral blood, taken after pregnancy. The clonotype comes from a female donor with multiple sclerosis, enrolled in a pregnancy study. The rearranged chain carries TRBV30 and TRBJ1-1, with the D gene call left open. At the DNA level, the sequence is TGTGCCTGGAGTCAACAGAGGAACACTGAAGCTTTCTTT. Its coded protein is CAWSQQRNTEAFF.